The present T cell receptor beta chain was sequenced within a study of beta chain features in type 1 diabetes. Cells sorted by CD45RO/CCR7/CD25/CD127/CD95/CD27 comprised CD4+ naive, central memory, regulatory and stem cell-like memory cells. Study-wide results and caveats: Across patients, naive, central memory and Treg TCRB repertoires exhibited apparently greater similarity than was observed across healthy donors.

CDR3 length: 14 amino acids. Looked up from germline, CDR1 is LNHDA and CDR2 is SQIVND (reference sequence). Trimming pared 1 base from V and 2 bases from J, leaving 8 bases between. Reverse transcribing all isolated RNA meant expressed TCRB transcripts were sequenced. Reads from naive, central memory and regulatory T cell samples averaged around 3.5 million. The method was immunoSEQ multiplex PCR; TCRdb's version includes in-frame clones alone and lacks a portion of them. The sample includes fewer than 150,000 clones, less than 9% of them seen just once. Details on this clone: Antigen specificity is unknown.

The source material was central memory CD4+ T cells from blood. V usage is TRBV19 and J usage is TRBJ2-5; TRBD2 might be the D (6 bases). The source of this sequence is a woman younger than 45 in good health. CDR3 in DNA: TGTGCCAGTAGTATAGTGGAGGGACAAGAGACCCAGTACTTC. Translating it yields CASSIVEGQETQYF.